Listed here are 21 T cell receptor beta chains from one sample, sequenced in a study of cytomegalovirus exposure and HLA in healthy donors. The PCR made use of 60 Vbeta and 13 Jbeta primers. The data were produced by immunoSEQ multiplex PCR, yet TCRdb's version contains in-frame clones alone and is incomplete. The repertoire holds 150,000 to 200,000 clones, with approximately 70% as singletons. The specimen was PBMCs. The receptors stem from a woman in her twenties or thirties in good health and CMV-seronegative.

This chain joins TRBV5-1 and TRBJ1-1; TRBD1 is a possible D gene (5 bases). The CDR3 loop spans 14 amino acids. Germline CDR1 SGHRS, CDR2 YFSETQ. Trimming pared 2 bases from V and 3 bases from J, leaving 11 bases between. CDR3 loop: CASSFPGKDTEAFF. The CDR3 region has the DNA TGCGCCAGCAGCTTTCCAGGGAAGGACACTGAAGCTTTCTTT.

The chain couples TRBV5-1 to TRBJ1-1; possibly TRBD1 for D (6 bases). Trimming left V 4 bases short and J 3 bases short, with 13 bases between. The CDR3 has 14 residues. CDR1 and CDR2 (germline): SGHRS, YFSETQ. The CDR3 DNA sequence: TGCGCCAGCAGCCAGGGGCCCGGGGACACTGAAGCTTTCTTT. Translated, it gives CASSQGPGDTEAFF.

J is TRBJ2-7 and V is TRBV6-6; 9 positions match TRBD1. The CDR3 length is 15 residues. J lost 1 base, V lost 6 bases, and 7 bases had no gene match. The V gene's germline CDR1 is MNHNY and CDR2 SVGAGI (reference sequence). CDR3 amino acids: CASSTGTGSSYEQYF. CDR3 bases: TGTGCCAGCAGCACCGGGACAGGGAGTTCCTACGAGCAGTACTTC.

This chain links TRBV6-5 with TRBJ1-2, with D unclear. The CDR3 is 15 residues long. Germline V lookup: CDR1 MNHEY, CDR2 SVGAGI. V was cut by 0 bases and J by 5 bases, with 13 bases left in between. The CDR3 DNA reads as TGTGCCAGCAGTTACTCTACGGGTCTCGTATATGGCTACACCTTC. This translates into CASSYSTGLVYGYTF.

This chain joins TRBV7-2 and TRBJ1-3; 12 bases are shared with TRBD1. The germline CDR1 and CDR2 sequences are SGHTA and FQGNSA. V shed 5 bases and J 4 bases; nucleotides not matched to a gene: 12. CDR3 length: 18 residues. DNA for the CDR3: TGTGCCAGCAGCCCCCTGACCGGGACAGGGGGCAGAGGAAACACCATATATTTT. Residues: CASSPLTGTGGRGNTIYF.

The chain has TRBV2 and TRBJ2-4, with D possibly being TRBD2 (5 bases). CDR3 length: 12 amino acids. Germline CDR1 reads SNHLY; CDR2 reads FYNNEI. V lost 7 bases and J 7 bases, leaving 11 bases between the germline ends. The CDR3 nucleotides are TGTGCCAGCAATCCAACTAGGAACATTCAGTACTTC. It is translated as CASNPTRNIQYF.

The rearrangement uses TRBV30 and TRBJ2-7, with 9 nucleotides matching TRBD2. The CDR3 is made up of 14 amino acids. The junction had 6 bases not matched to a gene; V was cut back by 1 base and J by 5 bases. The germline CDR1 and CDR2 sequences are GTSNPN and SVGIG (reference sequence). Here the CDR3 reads CAWSGVAGVHEQYF. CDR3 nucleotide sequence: TGTGCCTGGAGTGGTGTAGCGGGAGTCCACGAGCAGTACTTC.

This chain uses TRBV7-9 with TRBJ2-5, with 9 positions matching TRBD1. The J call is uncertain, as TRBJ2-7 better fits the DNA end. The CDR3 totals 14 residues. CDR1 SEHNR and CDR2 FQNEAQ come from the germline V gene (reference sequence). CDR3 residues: CASSSRDRDYEQYF. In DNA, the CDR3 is TGTGCCAGCAGCTCCCGGGACAGGGACTACGAGCAGTACTTC.

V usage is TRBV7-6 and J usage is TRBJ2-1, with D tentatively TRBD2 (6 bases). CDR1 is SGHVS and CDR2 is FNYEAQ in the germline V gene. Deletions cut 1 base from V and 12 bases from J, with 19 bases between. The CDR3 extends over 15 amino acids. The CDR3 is CASSLGGDRARGQFF. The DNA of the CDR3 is TGTGCCAGCAGCTTAGGCGGGGATAGGGCCCGGGGGCAGTTCTTC. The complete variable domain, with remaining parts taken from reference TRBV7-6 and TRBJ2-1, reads GAGVSQSPRYKVTKRGQDVALRCDPISGHVSLYWYRQALGQGPEFLTYFNYEAQQDKSGLPNDRFSAERPEGSISTLTIQRTEQRDSAMYRCASSLGGDRARGQFFGPGTRLTVL.

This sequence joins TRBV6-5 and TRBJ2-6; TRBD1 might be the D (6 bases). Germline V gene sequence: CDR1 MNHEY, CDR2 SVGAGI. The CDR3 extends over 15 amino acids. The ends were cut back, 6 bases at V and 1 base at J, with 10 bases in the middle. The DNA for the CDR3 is TGTGCCAGCAGGCCTACAGGGTCTGGGGCCAACGTCCTGACTTTC. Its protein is CASRPTGSGANVLTF.

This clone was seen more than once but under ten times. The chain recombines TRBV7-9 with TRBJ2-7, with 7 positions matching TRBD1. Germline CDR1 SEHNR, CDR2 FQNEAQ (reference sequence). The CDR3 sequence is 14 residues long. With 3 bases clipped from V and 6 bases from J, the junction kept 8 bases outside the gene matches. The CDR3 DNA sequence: TGTGCCAGCAGCTTCAACAGGGGTGGTGGCGAGCAGTACTTC. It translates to CASSFNRGGGEQYF.

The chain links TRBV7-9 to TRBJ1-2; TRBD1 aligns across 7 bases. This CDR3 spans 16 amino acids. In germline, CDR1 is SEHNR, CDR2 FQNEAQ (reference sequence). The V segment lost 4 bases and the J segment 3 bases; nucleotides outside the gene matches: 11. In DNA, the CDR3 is TGTGCCAGCAGCTCGAGGACAGGAAGGAGGGACTATGGCTACACCTTC. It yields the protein CASSSRTGRRDYGYTF.

The CDR3 loop is CASSGYRGRSTDTQYF. As DNA, the CDR3 is TGTGCCAGCAGTGGTTACAGGGGGCGCTCAACAGATACGCAGTATTTT. The V and J genes are TRBV2 and TRBJ2-3, with 9 bases fitting TRBD1. Losses at the gene ends were 4 bases for V and 3 bases for J; bases not matched to a gene: 8. Germline V CDR1 and CDR2: SNHLY, FYNNEI. CDR3 length equals 16 residues. Based on the CDR3 plus reference TRBV2 and TRBJ2-3, the full variable domain is EPEVTQTPSHQVTQMGQEVILRCVPISNHLYFYWYRQILGQKVEFLVSFYNNEISEKSEIFDDQFSVERPDGSNFTLKIRSTKLEDSAMYFCASSGYRGRSTDTQYFGPGTRLTVL.

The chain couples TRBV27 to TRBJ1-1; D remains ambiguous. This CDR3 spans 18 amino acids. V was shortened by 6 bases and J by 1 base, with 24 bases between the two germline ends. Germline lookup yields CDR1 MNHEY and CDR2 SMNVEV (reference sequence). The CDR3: CASRSVLIEAVKNTEAFF. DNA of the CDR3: TGTGCCAGCAGGTCGGTGCTCATTGAGGCAGTTAAGAACACTGAAGCTTTCTTT.

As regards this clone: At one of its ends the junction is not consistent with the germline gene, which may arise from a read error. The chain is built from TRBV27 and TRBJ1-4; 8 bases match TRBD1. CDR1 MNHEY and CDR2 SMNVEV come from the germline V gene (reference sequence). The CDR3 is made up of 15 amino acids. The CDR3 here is CASSVSGGFGEKLFF. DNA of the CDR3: TGTGCCAGCAGTGTATCAGGGGGCTTTGGGGAAAAACTGTTTTTT.

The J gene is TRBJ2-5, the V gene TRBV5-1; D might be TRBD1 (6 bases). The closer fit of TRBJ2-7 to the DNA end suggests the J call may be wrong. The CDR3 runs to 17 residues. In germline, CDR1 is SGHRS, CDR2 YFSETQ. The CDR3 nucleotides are TGCGCCAGCAGCGCGAATCCGGGACAACCGACCTCCTACGAGCAGTACTTC. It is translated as CASSANPGQPTSYEQYF.

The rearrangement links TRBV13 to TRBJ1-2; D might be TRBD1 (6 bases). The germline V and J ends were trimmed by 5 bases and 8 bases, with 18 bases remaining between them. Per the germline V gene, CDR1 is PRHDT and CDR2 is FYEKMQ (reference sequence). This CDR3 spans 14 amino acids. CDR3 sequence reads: CASSRRGPRRGYTF. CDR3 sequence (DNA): TGTGCCAGCAGCCGCAGGGGTCCTCGGAGAGGCTACACCTTC.

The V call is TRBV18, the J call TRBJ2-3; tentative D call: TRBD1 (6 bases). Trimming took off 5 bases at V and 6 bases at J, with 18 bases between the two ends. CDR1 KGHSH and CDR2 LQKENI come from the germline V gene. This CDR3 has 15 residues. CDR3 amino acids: CASSSTEGTGDTQYF. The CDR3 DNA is TGTGCCAGCTCATCGACAGAGGGTACAGGGGATACGCAGTATTTT. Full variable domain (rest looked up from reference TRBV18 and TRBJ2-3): NAGVMQNPRHLVRRRGQEARLRCSPMKGHSHVYWYRQLPEEGLKFMVYLQKENIIDESGMPKERFSAEFPKEGPSILRIQQVVRGDSAAYFCASSSTEGTGDTQYFGPGTRLTVL.

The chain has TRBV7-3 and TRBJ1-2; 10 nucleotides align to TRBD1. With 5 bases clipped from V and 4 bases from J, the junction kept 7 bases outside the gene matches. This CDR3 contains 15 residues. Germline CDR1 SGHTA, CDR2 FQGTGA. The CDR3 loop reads CASSVTGGDPYGYTF. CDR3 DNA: TGTGCCAGCAGCGTGACAGGGGGCGACCCCTATGGCTACACCTTC.

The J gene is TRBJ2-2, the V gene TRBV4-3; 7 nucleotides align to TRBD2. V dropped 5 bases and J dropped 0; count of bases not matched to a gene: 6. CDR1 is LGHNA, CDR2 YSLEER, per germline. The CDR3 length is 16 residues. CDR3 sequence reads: CASSLGAGANTGELFF. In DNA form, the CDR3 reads TGCGCCAGCAGCTTAGGGGCGGGGGCGAACACCGGGGAGCTGTTTTTT.

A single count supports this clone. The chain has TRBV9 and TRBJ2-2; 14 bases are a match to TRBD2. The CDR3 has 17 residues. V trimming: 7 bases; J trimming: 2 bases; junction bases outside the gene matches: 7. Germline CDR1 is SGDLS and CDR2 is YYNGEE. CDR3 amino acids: CASASGTSGSNTGELFF. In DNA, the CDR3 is TGTGCCAGCGCTTCCGGGACTAGCGGGAGTAACACCGGGGAGCTGTTTTTT.